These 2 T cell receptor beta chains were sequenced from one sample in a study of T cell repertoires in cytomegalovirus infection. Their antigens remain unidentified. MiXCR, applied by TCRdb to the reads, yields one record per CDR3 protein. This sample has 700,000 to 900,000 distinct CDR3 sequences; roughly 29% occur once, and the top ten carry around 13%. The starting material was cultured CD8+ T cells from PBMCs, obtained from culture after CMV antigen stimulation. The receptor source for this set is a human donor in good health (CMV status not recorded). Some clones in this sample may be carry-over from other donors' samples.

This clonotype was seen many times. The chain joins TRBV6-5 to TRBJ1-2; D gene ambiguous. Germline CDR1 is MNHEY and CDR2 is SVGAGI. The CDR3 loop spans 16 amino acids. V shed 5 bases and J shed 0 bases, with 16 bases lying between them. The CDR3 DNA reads TGTGCCAGCAGTCCTACTCGAGAGTTTGCTAACTATGGCTACACCTTC. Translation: CASSPTREFANYGYTF.

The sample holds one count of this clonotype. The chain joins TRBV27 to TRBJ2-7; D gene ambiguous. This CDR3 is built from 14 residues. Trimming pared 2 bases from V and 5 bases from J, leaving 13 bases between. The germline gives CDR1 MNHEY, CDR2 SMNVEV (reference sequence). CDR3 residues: CASSLRPATHEQYF. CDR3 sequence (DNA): TGTGCCAGCAGTTTAAGGCCAGCAACCCACGAGCAGTACTTC.